This TCR beta chain was captured by sequencing in a study of blood T cells in healthy people across ages (dated by TCRdb to the mid-2010s). With regard to the full study: In model experiments, roughly one uniquely barcoded TCR beta cDNA molecule per two T cells was captured by template switching. Using deep sequencing normalized with unique cDNA molecular identifiers, the study measured how TCR beta repertoire diversity changes with age. The donors were split into four age groups: young (average about 16 years), middle-aged (about 40), aged (about 62) and long-lived (roughly 86). Using the same blood draw, the study looked at two additional independent replicas of 1 million unique cDNA reads for two donors, one aged 18 to 30 and the other aged 80 or older. To avoid experimental bias, donors of different ages were spread randomly across the sequencing lanes.

Worth noting for this clonotype: What antigen it recognizes has not been identified. The junction and the germline gene differ at one end; a read error may be behind it.

Library prep was done by 5' RACE. Sequencing was carried out with an Illumina HiSeq 2500. A second PCR of about 7 to 12 cycles was performed with a sample-barcoded 5' primer and a J-beta primer mix. A unique molecular identifier was introduced onto each TCR beta cDNA molecule by a template-switch 5' adaptor carrying 12 random nucleotides. At least 2.5 million CDR3-containing paired-end reads were obtained from each sample. First-strand cDNA synthesis was performed from all RNA using the Mint cDNA synthesis kit, with priming by a TRBC-specific oligonucleotide. Following uracil-DNA glycosylase treatment, all cDNA underwent a first 18-cycle PCR with the universal primers M1SS and BC2_uni_R. As for how the authors treated the data: Each sample was normalized by randomly selecting 1 million high-quality reads, each carrying a distinct molecular identifier. Instead of being binned into consensus sequences, reads with shared molecular identifiers were discarded. MiTCR, set to a Q25 quality threshold and the strictest error-elimination algorithm, was used for CDR3 identification, clonotype clustering and error correction. Lower-bound total TCR beta diversity was estimated with a nonparametric unseen species model using Euler transformation. TCRdb's own reprocessing of the public reads used fastp at Q25 and MiXCR and kept productive beta chains. CDR3 protein duplicates are merged, each entry listing the most common genes and DNA. It is TCRdb's table, rather than the study itself, that gives the V and J calls and clone size. For this sample the table gives 650,000 to 1,000,000 distinct CDR3 sequences, of which roughly 35% were detected only once. Approximately 13% of the sample goes to the ten largest clones.

Study-wide findings and limitations: There was a strong correlation between observed TCR beta diversity and the percentage of naive T cells measured by flow cytometry. Observed TCR beta diversity per million T cells fell roughly linearly with age, and a significant reduction was already apparent by age around 36. Since profiling was done on bulk unsorted PBMCs, naive and antigen-experienced compartments could not be conclusively compared. Because donor CMV infection status was unknown, age-related changes in expanded clonotypes were potentially confounded. Estimates of total diversity based on one million sequenced T cells were regarded as lower bounds and as underestimates. The long-lived group showed more naive CD4+ T cells, fewer expanded clones and increased TCR diversity than the aged group, suggesting age selection.

Donors were under 40 systemically healthy Caucasian individuals from Russia aged roughly 6 to 90 years. Each donor gave roughly 9.5 milliliters of peripheral blood, collected into EDTA-treated Vacutainer tubes. Ficoll-Paque density-gradient centrifugation was used to isolate PBMCs, with at least 6 million obtained per sample. Total RNA, at least 6 micrograms per sample, was extracted from PBMCs with Trizol reagent. Naive CD45RAhigh/CD27high T cell percentages were measured by flow cytometry on a PBMC aliquot from every donor. The clonotype comes from a man younger than 30 in good health. Sequencing was performed on blood.

The encoded CDR3 is CASSVARHNEQFF. The DNA reads as follows: TGTGCCAGCAGCGTAGCGAGGCACAATGAGCAGTTCTTC. The rearrangement joined TRBV7-2 to TRBJ2-1, and possibly TRBD2, on 5 matching bases. Based on the germline V gene, the CDR1 and CDR2 sequences are SGHTA and FQGNSA. The CDR3 starts with the cysteine, ends with the phenylalanine, and has 13 residues. Solely the CDR3 DNA is kept, with 39 bases framed from the first base.